This TCR beta chain appears in the sequencing data of a study of T cells in tuberculosis. Study at large: T cells were selected with CD1B tetramers loaded with glucose monomycolate.

Sorting used thawed, overnight-rested PBMC stained with anti-CD3, a viability dye and GMM-loaded CD1B tetramer. CD1B tetramers were loaded with Rhodococcus equi-derived C32 glucose monomycolate. From each donor, around 100,000 tetramer-negative cells were sorted. Using immunoSEQ multiplex PCR, the repertoire was profiled, and TCRdb retains in-frame clones only, with some absent. Of roughly 59,000 clones in the sample, 80% to 85% were seen once. The CDR3 is 11 amino acids. The V gene lost 5 bases and the J gene lost 0 bases, with 2 bases spanning the gap. The germline V gene has CDR1 SNHLY and CDR2 FYNNEI.

V is TRBV2 and J is TRBJ2-7; D gene uncertain. The sequenced sample consisted of CD1b-GMM tetramer-negative cells sorted from PBMCs. The clonotype originates from an adult woman with latent tuberculosis. The CDR3 protein is CASSLSYEQYF. The CDR3 nucleotides are TGTGCCAGCAGTCTCTCCTACGAGCAGTACTTC.